The entry that follows covers one T cell receptor beta chain sequence. The entry originates in a study of blood T cell repertoires in COVID-19. About the study: Donors in the United States, Italy and Spain gave samples during acute or convalescent COVID-19. The cDNA or gDNA used as material had been derived from T cells, B-cell-depleted T cells, or PBMCs.

The germline gives CDR1 MGHDK, CDR2 SYGVNS. There are 13 residues in the CDR3. Deletions cut 4 bases from V and 4 bases from J, with 8 bases between. The protocol was immunoSEQ multiplex PCR, while the TCRdb copy is restricted to in-frame clones and leaves out a portion. The sample yields some 410,000 clones, 88% seen once. Participants reported their clinical history, and cohort assignment relied on those reports. Sequencing input: PBMCs or T cells enriched from blood (not recorded which). The V gene is TRBV25-1, the J gene TRBJ2-1; D call uncertain. This TCR was recovered from a woman aged 30 to 39 with acute COVID-19. The CDR3 reads CASSGFPYNEQFF. The CDR3 DNA follows: TGTGCCAGCAGTGGTTTCCCGTACAATGAGCAGTTCTTC.